What follows are 15 T cell receptor beta chains derived from one specimen sequenced in a study of blood T cell repertoires in COVID-19 (dated by TCRdb to 2020 to 2021). The method behind the library was the immunoSEQ multiplex PCR assay. TCRdb carries this immuneACCESS record with in-frame sequences only. Its versions omit some clonotypes, under half of them owing to an unresolved V gene in the studies checked, with the rest unexplained. For this sample there are roughly 130,000 clones; 65% to 85% appear just once. Of the sample, around 1.9% falls within the top ten clones. The specimen sequenced was peripheral blood. The source of these receptors is a man aged 65-85 years with acute or convalescent COVID-19.

This chain uses TRBV7-2 with TRBJ2-4; TRBD1 matches 8 bases. The trim removed 6 bases at V and 2 bases at J, leaving 6 bases unmatched. Germline V gene lookup returns CDR1 SGHTA and CDR2 FQGNSA. The length of the CDR3 is 15 residues. This CDR3 reads CASSPDRVTKNIQYF. In DNA, the CDR3 is TGTGCCAGCAGTCCGGACAGGGTTACCAAAAACATTCAGTACTTC.

This rearrangement joins TRBV25-1 to TRBJ1-6; D unclear. Trimming removed 6 bases from V and 9 bases from J, with 18 bases in between. The CDR3 totals 15 residues. CDR1 MGHDK and CDR2 SYGVNS come from the germline V gene. CDR3 sequence: CASRCWEWVGSPLHF. The CDR3 DNA sequence: TGTGCCAGCAGGTGTTGGGAGTGGGTCGGTTCACCCCTCCACTTT.

The CDR3 DNA is TGTGCCAGCAGTTTTGGCGGTCAGCCCCAGCATTTT. Its protein is CASSFGGQPQHF. The chain combines TRBV12-3 or TRBV12-4 with TRBJ1-5; no clear D gene. The CDR3 length is 12 residues. The V and J ends lost 3 bases and 6 bases respectively, with 6 bases between them.

This clone was seen only once. The rearrangement uses TRBV12-5 and TRBJ2-2; D possibly corresponds to TRBD1 (6 bases). V was pared by 0 bases and J by 2 bases, with 22 bases between. Germline CDR1 and CDR2: LGHNT and FRNRAP. The CDR3 runs to 20 residues. CDR3 protein: CASGLVPPTGTRLNTGELFF. The CDR3 nucleotides are TGTGCTAGTGGTTTGGTACCCCCCACAGGGACCCGTCTCAACACCGGGGAGCTGTTTTTT.

Concerning this clone itself: Other DNA sequences from this sample encode an identical CDR3 as well. The rearrangement links TRBV18 to TRBJ1-1; possibly TRBD1 for D (5 bases). Germline CDR1 KGHSH, CDR2 LQKENI. CDR3 size: 13 residues. Trimming removed 3 bases from V and 1 base from J, with 6 bases in between. CDR3 nucleotides: TGTGCCAGCTCACCCGGACAGAACACTGAAGCTTTCTTT. It translates to CASSPGQNTEAFF.

V usage is TRBV19 and J usage is TRBJ1-1; 8 bases are a match to TRBD1. The length of the CDR3 is 16 residues. Unmatched junction bases numbered 8, after V lost 5 bases and J lost 0 bases. Germline lookup yields CDR1 LNHDA and CDR2 SQIVND (reference sequence). The CDR3 region has the DNA TGTGCCAGTAGTTTCCAGGGGGCGCGAATGAACACTGAAGCTTTCTTT. It is translated as CASSFQGARMNTEAFF.

The rearrangement links TRBV6-1 to TRBJ1-1; perhaps TRBD1 as D (5 bases). Germline V CDR1 and CDR2: MNHNS, SASEGT. Trimming pared 1 base from V and 4 bases from J, leaving 10 bases between. This CDR3 comprises 14 residues. The CDR3: CASSEVMGRTEAFF. For the CDR3, the DNA is TGTGCCAGCAGTGAAGTTATGGGGCGCACTGAAGCTTTCTTT.

This chain links TRBV19 with TRBJ2-3, with 7 bases identical to TRBD1. The CDR3 covers 14 residues. V gave up 7 bases and J gave up 2 bases; unmatched junction bases: 6. Germline V lookup: CDR1 LNHDA, CDR2 SQIVND (reference sequence). The CDR3 nucleotides read TGTGCCAGTAAGGCAGGGGGTTTCACAGATACGCAGTATTTT. Amino acid sequence: CASKAGGFTDTQYF.

The gene calls are TRBV3-1 (or the pseudogene TRBV3-2) and TRBJ2-1; a possible D gene is TRBD2 (7 bases). The CDR3 is 13 amino acids. V gave up 7 bases and J gave up 7 bases, with 14 bases separating them. The germline V gene has CDR1 LGHDT and CDR2 YNNKEL (reference sequence). This chain's CDR3 is CASTPGGQNEQFF. The CDR3 DNA is TGTGCCAGCACCCCCGGGGGGCAGAATGAGCAGTTCTTC.

The table lists this clone with a count of one. The V gene is TRBV6-5, the J gene TRBJ1-1; 9 nucleotides match TRBD1. Trimming cost V 6 bases and J 4 bases; bases outside gene matches: 6. The CDR3 sequence is 14 residues long. CDR1 is MNHEY, CDR2 SVGAGI, per germline. The CDR3 reads CASSIQGAGTEAFF. The CDR3 nucleotides read TGTGCCAGCAGCATACAGGGGGCGGGCACTGAAGCTTTCTTT.

This clone was seen many times. The rearrangement uses TRBV2 and TRBJ2-3; 7 bases line up with TRBD2. Unmatched junction bases numbered 8, after V lost 5 bases and J lost 0 bases. CDR3 length equals 16 residues. CDR1 and CDR2 (germline): SNHLY, FYNNEI. CDR3 residues: CASSPLAAGSTDTQYF. CDR3 sequence (DNA): TGTGCCAGCAGTCCGCTAGCGGCGGGGAGCACAGATACGCAGTATTTT.

The chain employs TRBV9 and TRBJ1-2; 9 nucleotides line up with TRBD1. This CDR3 spans 14 amino acids. Germline V gives CDR1 SGDLS, CDR2 YYNGEE. V lost 4 bases and J lost 4; bases outside the gene matches: 5. The CDR3 reads CASSSQTGGYGYTF. DNA of the CDR3: TGTGCCAGCAGCTCTCAGACAGGGGGCTATGGCTACACCTTC.

To note about this clone: Germline and junction disagree at one end, which may indicate a read error. The V call is TRBV9, the J call TRBJ1-1; a weak D match, TRBD1 (5 bases). The CDR3 sequence is 15 residues long. Germline CDR1 and CDR2: SGDLS and YYNGEE. CDR3 residues: CARSAEVGGDTEAFF. CDR3 nucleotides: TGTGCCCGCAGCGCGGAGGTGGGGGGGGACACTGAAGCTTTCTTT.

The CDR3 is CASSFTGRPEQYF. In DNA, the CDR3 is TGTGCCAGCAGCTTCACAGGGCGGCCGGAGCAGTACTTC. The V call is TRBV7-9, the J call TRBJ2-7; D possibly corresponds to TRBD1 (6 bases). The CDR3 consists of 13 residues. Trimming shortened V by 3 bases and J by 7 bases, and 13 bases separated the two germline ends. Germline CDR1 and CDR2: SEHNR and FQNEAQ (reference sequence).

The rearrangement links TRBV6-2 or TRBV6-3 to TRBJ1-1, with TRBD1 matching over 8 bases. The V gene's germline CDR1 is MNHEY and CDR2 SVGEGT. The CDR3 loop spans 14 amino acids. The ends lost 2 bases at V and 4 bases at J; junction bases unmatched: 3. The CDR3 loop is CASSYTTGVTEAFF. CDR3 bases: TGTGCCAGCAGTTACACGACAGGGGTCACTGAAGCTTTCTTT.